This T cell receptor beta chain was obtained from a study of blood T cell repertoires in COVID-19. Study-wide background: Specimens from acute and convalescent COVID-19 originated in the United States, Italy and Spain. T cells, B-cell-depleted T cells, or PBMCs supplied cDNA or gDNA.

Germline V gene lookup returns CDR1 DFQATT and CDR2 SNEGSKA (reference sequence). Between the trimmed V and J ends, which lost 2 bases and 1 base, there was a span of 2 bases. The CDR3 length is 11 residues. Sequencing was performed with immunoSEQ multiplex PCR; in TCRdb, only in-frame clones are kept and a portion is missing. This sample has about 290,000 clones, with about 85% found just once. This chain connects TRBV20-1 to TRBJ2-5; D gene unclear. The TCR comes from a woman aged 50 to 60 with active or convalescent COVID-19. Material: peripheral blood. The chain's CDR3 is CSARLQETQYF. In DNA form, the CDR3 reads TGCAGTGCTAGACTCCAAGAGACCCAGTACTTC.